Here is one TCR beta chain with its context. This record belongs to a study of blood T cell repertoires in COVID-19. On the study more broadly: Donors in the United States, Italy and Spain gave samples during acute or convalescent COVID-19. Nucleic acid was either cDNA or gDNA, and it came from T cells, B-cell-depleted T cells, or PBMCs.

Trimming took off 0 bases at V and 7 bases at J, with 14 bases between the two ends. Germline V gene lookup returns CDR1 SGDLS and CDR2 YYNGEE. The CDR3 sequence is 16 residues long. Per the original data handling: Estimation of nucleated cell counts relied on the amplification of reference gene primers. Sequencing used immunoSEQ multiplex PCR; TCRdb keeps in-frame clones, though not all of them. For V, J and clone size, that table is used; D and trimming come from the DNA. Among around 140,000 clones listed, about three quarters were seen once. The chain joins TRBV9 to TRBJ1-6; D possibly corresponds to TRBD1 (5 bases). The origin of this receptor is a woman in her fifties or sixties with active or convalescent COVID-19. Sequences were obtained from peripheral blood. The CDR3 bases are TGTGCCAGCAGCGTAGAACAGGATGATCTAAATTCACCCCTCCACTTT. This translates into CASSVEQDDLNSPLHF. Based on the CDR3 plus reference TRBV9 and TRBJ1-6, the full variable domain is DSGVTQTPKHLITATGQRVTLRCSPRSGDLSVYWYQQSLDQGLQFLIQYYNGEERAKGNILERFSAQQFPDLHSELNLSSLELGDSALYFCASSVEQDDLNSPLHFGNGTRLTVT.